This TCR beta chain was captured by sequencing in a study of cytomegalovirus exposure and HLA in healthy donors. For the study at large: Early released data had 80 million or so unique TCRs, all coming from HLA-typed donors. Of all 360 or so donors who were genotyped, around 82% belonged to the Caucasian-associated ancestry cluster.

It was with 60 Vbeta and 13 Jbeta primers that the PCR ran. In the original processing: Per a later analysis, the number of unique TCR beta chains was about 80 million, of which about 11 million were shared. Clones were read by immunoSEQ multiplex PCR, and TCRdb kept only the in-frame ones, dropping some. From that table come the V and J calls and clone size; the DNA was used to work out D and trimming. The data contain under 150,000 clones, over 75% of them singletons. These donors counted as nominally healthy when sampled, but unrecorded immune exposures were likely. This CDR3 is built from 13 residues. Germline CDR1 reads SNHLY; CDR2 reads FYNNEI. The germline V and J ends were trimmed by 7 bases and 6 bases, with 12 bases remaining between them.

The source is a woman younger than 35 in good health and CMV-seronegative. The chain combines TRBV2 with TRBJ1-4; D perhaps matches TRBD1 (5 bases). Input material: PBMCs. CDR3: CASIGDSYEKLFF. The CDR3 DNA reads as TGTGCCAGCATTGGGGACTCATATGAAAAACTGTTTTTT.